This T cell receptor (beta chain) stems from a study of T-cell memory formation after mild COVID-19. Across the whole study: Largely, TCR clusters stayed within a single donor.

TCRdb used MiXCR to reprocess the 5' RACE reads, holding one entry per CDR3 protein. The table lists some 320,000 distinct CDR3 sequences, 14% of them singletons. The CDR3 has 15 amino acids. Germline CDR1 is MGHRA and CDR2 is YSYEKL. Trimming removed 1 base at V and 7 bases at J, with 13 bases between. This clonotype was detected a few times. Its specificity is not known. Points from the study as a whole: Among contracting clones, CD4+ were mainly CM/EM and CD8+ enriched in EMRA. Second-wave clones reaching peak frequency on day 37 lacked confirmed SARS-CoV-2 specificity. While clones contracting from day 15 to 85 were balanced between CD4 and CD8, later expanders leaned CD4+.

This clonotype originated in a man aged 18 to 30 who had mild COVID-19 (a few samples of this study predate the infection). Cell type and time point are not known. The V and J genes are TRBV4-1 and TRBJ2-2; D ambiguous. Material: PBMCs or a T cell subset sorted from them (not recorded which). CDR3 DNA: TGCGCCAGCAGCCAAGTTCCCCACATGGGCGGGGAGCTGTTTTTT. As protein: CASSQVPHMGGELFF.